The T cell receptor (beta chain) under discussion was sequenced for a study of blood T cell repertoires in COVID-19. As for the study in general: Sites in the United States, Italy and Spain provided acute and convalescent COVID-19 samples. T cells, B-cell-depleted T cells, or PBMCs provided the cDNA or gDNA that served as material.

The CDR3 has 12 amino acids. V lost 3 bases and J 6 bases, leaving 10 bases between the germline ends. From germline, CDR1 is SGHRS and CDR2 YFSETQ. This clone showed up just once. The repertoire was sequenced with immunoSEQ multiplex PCR; TCRdb's copy has only in-frame clones and lacks some. The table lists roughly 140,000 clones, 70% to 90% of them singletons. The clonotype was recovered from a woman aged 50 to 65 with acute or convalescent COVID-19. V usage is TRBV5-1 and J usage is TRBJ2-7; D perhaps matches TRBD1 (6 bases). The sample consisted of peripheral blood. In DNA form, the CDR3 reads TGCGCCAGCAGCTCTACAGGGTTCGAGCAGTACTTC. It specifies CASSSTGFEQYF. Filled out from reference TRBV5-1 and TRBJ2-7, the complete variable domain reads KAGVTQTPRYLIKTRGQQVTLSCSPISGHRSVSWYQQTPGQGLQFLFEYFSETQRNKGNFPGRFSGRQFSNSRSEMNVSTLELGDSALYLCASSSTGFEQYFGPGTRLTVT.